These 12 T cell receptor beta chains came from one sample sequenced in a study of post-analysis software for immune sequencing data. Study conclusions and caveats: Comparison of patients with controls showed about 5 TRBV segments more frequent in patients, TRBV5-6, TRBV5-1 and TRBV20-1 among them.

Tagging with unique molecular identifiers was a feature of the TCR beta cDNA libraries. From the PCR reads, TCRdb called clonotypes with MiXCR, one entry per CDR3 protein. Of about 500,000 distinct CDR3 sequences listed, less than 45% are singletons. No antigen is known for these receptors. Material for sequencing was blood. These receptors came from a girl aged 5-17 years with multiple sclerosis.

The V call is TRBV29-1, the J call TRBJ2-5, with a tentative D call TRBD2 (6 bases). There are 20 residues in the CDR3. CDR1 SQVTM and CDR2 ANQGSEA come from the germline V gene. V was clipped by 6 bases and J by 0 bases, with 32 bases between them. This chain's CDR3 is CSVLPNEDGSGIWYQETQYF. CDR3 DNA sequence: TGCAGCGTCCTCCCCAATGAGGACGGGAGTGGCATTTGGTACCAAGAGACCCAGTACTTC.

The J gene is TRBJ2-5, the V gene TRBV7-2; D might be TRBD1 or TRBD2, each matching 5 bases. V lost 5 bases to trimming and J lost 9 bases, with 22 bases between them. The CDR3 is 15 amino acids. Germline loops: CDR1 SGHTA, CDR2 FQGNSA. CDR3 amino acids: CASSPKRGFSEAQYF. CDR3 DNA: TGTGCCAGCAGCCCTAAACGGGGCTTTTCGGAGGCCCAGTACTTC.

Only a few counts were recorded for this clonotype. The J gene is TRBJ2-1, the V gene TRBV12-3 or TRBV12-4, with D maybe TRBD2 (5 bases). Trimming pared 5 bases from V and 6 bases from J, leaving 11 bases between. This CDR3 region has 13 residues. The CDR3 region is CASSRAALNEQFF. The CDR3 DNA reads TGTGCCAGCAGTAGAGCGGCTCTCAATGAGCAGTTCTTC.

This clonotype was detected a few times. This chain links TRBV6-5 with TRBJ1-1, with D possibly TRBD1 on 6 matching bases. This CDR3 has 15 amino acids. CDR1 and CDR2 (germline): MNHEY, SVGAGI. V lost 0 bases, J lost 5 bases, and 13 bases lay in between. The CDR3 region is CASSYSQGIGTEAFF. Written as DNA, the CDR3 is TGTGCCAGCAGTTACTCGCAGGGGATAGGGACTGAAGCTTTCTTT.

This clonotype was counted a few times. The chain carries TRBV20-1 and TRBJ2-1; TRBD2 is a possible D gene (6 bases). The CDR3 spans 14 residues. The germline V gene encodes CDR1 DFQATT and CDR2 SNEGSKA (reference sequence). V shed 3 bases and J shed 0 bases, with 9 bases lying between them. The CDR3, as DNA: TGCAGTGCTAGCCGTAGCGGCTCCTACAATGAGCAGTTCTTC. Translated, it gives CSASRSGSYNEQFF.

This clonotype was seen a handful of times. This chain connects TRBV29-1 to TRBJ2-3; the D is unclear. Germline assignment: CDR1 SQVTM and CDR2 ANQGSEA. CDR3 length equals 12 residues. Trimming pared 2 bases from V and 2 bases from J, leaving 5 bases between. CDR3 in DNA: TGCAGCGTTGAATACAACACAGATACGCAGTATTTT. It translates to CSVEYNTDTQYF.

This chain connects TRBV29-1 to TRBJ2-5; D might be TRBD1 (6 bases). V lost 5 bases, J lost 2 bases, and 12 bases lay in between. Germline CDR1 reads SQVTM; CDR2 reads ANQGSEA. This CDR3 is built from 13 residues. DNA of the CDR3: TGCAGCGTTAGGGGGACACCACAAGAGACCCAGTACTTC. It translates to CSVRGTPQETQYF.

Note on this clonotype: Germline is not matched at one junction end, which may reflect a read error. The CDR3 sequence: CSAPDGANSGYTF. In DNA form, the CDR3 reads TGCAGTGCCCCCGACGGGGCAAACTCTGGCTACACCTTC. The rearrangement uses TRBV20-1 and TRBJ1-2, with D possibly being TRBD1 (5 bases). The CDR3 has 13 amino acids. Per germline, CDR1 DFQATT and CDR2 SNEGSKA (reference sequence).

This clonotype has a handful of counts. The chain recombines TRBV6-5 with TRBJ2-7; no clear D gene. The CDR3 has 13 residues. V lost 6 bases and J lost 6, with 15 bases in between. Germline assignment: CDR1 MNHEY and CDR2 SVGAGI. CDR3 in amino acids: CASSADLGREQYF. CDR3 coding DNA: TGTGCCAGCAGCGCGGATCTCGGGCGCGAGCAGTACTTC.

This clonotype was found a few times. The CDR3 loop is CASSFPQGAIDEQYF. The CDR3 DNA is TGTGCCAGCAGCTTTCCACAGGGGGCTATCGACGAGCAGTACTTC. The chain is built from TRBV7-9 and TRBJ2-7; 9 bases line up with TRBD1. The CDR3 extends over 15 amino acids. Germline lookup yields CDR1 SEHNR and CDR2 FQNEAQ (reference sequence). J lost 5 bases, V lost 3 bases, and 8 bases had no gene match. The whole variable domain, remainder taken from reference TRBV7-9 and TRBJ2-7, is DTGVSQNPRHKITKRGQNVTFRCDPISEHNRLYWYRQTLGQGPEFLTYFQNEAQLEKSRLLSDRFSAERPKGSFSTLEIQRTEQGDSAMYLCASSFPQGAIDEQYFGPGTRLTVT.

This clonotype was counted only a few times. V is TRBV28 and J is TRBJ2-7, with 7 bases that match TRBD1. V gave up 4 bases and J gave up 0 bases; unmatched junction bases: 9. Germline loops: CDR1 MDHEN, CDR2 SYDVKM. The CDR3 sequence is 16 residues long. CDR3 coding DNA: TGTGCCAGCAGTTGGATTACCAGGGGGTACTCCTACGAGCAGTACTTC. Translation gives CASSWITRGYSYEQYF.

This chain uses TRBV5-4 with TRBJ2-3; no reliable D call. The CDR3 is made up of 13 amino acids. Trimming shortened V by 9 bases and J by 4 bases, and 15 bases separated the two germline ends. In germline, CDR1 is SGHNT, CDR2 YYREEE (reference sequence). Here the CDR3 DNA reads TGTGCCACCTACTCCCCGACGGCAGATACGCAGTATTTT. Encoded protein: CATYSPTADTQYF.